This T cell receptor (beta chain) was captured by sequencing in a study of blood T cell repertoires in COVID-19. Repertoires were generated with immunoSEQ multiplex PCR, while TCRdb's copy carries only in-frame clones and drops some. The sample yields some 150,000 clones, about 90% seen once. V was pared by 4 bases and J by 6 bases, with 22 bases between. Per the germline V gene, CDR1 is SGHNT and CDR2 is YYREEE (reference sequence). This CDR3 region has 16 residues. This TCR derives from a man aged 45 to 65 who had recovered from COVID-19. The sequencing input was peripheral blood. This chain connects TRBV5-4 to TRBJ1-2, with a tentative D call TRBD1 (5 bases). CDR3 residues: CASSKAIQQDEDGYTF. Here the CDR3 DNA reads TGTGCCAGCAGCAAGGCCATACAACAGGATGAGGATGGCTACACCTTC.